The 31 T cell receptor beta chains presented below share a single source sample, sequenced in a study of blood T cell repertoires in COVID-19. Clones were read by immunoSEQ multiplex PCR, and TCRdb kept only the in-frame ones, dropping some. The sample has approximately 50,000 clones, about 83% seen once. The sequenced sample consisted of peripheral blood. Every receptor here comes from a human donor in a cohort sampled during active COVID-19.

This chain joins TRBV15 and TRBJ2-1; TRBD2 aligns across 9 bases. From germline, CDR1 is LNHNV and CDR2 YYDKDF (reference sequence). V shed 0 bases and J 0 bases; nucleotides not matched to a gene: 3. This CDR3 spans 17 amino acids. CDR3 sequence reads: CATSRDLRGGSYNEQFF. The CDR3 DNA sequence: TGTGCCACCAGCAGAGATTTGCGGGGGGGCTCCTACAATGAGCAGTTCTTC.

This clone was recorded a few times. Other DNA sequences from this sample encode an identical CDR3 as well. The chain uses TRBV6-5 and TRBJ1-1, with 9 bases identical to TRBD1. Germline V lookup: CDR1 MNHEY, CDR2 SVGAGI. Germline trimming cut 6 bases from V and 2 bases from J; bases unmatched to any gene: 7. This CDR3 spans 15 amino acids. CDR3 sequence (DNA): TGTGCCAGCAGGGACCGGGACAGGGTTAACACTGAAGCTTTCTTT. This gives the protein CASRDRDRVNTEAFF.

The V gene is TRBV11-1, the J gene TRBJ2-3; 9 positions match TRBD1. Germline lookup yields CDR1 SGHAT and CDR2 FQDESV (reference sequence). J was trimmed by 0 bases and V by 6 bases; bases with no gene match: 4. The CDR3 loop spans 15 amino acids. The CDR3 DNA reads as TGTGCCAGCAGGGACAGGGGATCTAGCACAGATACGCAGTATTTT. This encodes CASRDRGSSTDTQYF.

This chain joins TRBV7-6 and TRBJ1-1; no firm D call. CDR3 length equals 17 residues. Germline V gene sequence: CDR1 SGHVS, CDR2 FNYEAQ. V was clipped by 4 bases and J by 0 bases, with 18 bases between them. The CDR3 loop reads CASSSLHVKRVNTEAFF. DNA of the CDR3: TGTGCCAGCAGCTCCCTCCATGTTAAAAGAGTGAACACTGAAGCTTTCTTT.

The CDR3 DNA is TGTGCCAGTCGGGACAGGGGGTACAATGAGCAGTTCTTC. It yields the protein CASRDRGYNEQFF. The chain uses TRBV19 and TRBJ2-1; 11 nucleotides match TRBD1. CDR3 length: 13 residues. Germline V gene data show CDR1 as LNHDA and CDR2 as SQIVND (reference sequence). Trimming cost V 8 bases and J 4 bases; bases outside gene matches: 1.

This clone was found once. The V and J genes are TRBV7-3 and TRBJ1-1; maybe TRBD1 (5 bases). V shed 2 bases and J shed 4 bases, with 8 bases lying between them. This CDR3 has 13 residues. Germline loops: CDR1 SGHTA, CDR2 FQGTGA. The CDR3 spells CASSLQGGTEAFF. The CDR3 nucleotides are TGTGCCAGCAGCTTACAGGGCGGCACTGAAGCTTTCTTT. Based on the CDR3 plus reference TRBV7-3 and TRBJ1-1, the full variable domain is GAGVSQTPSNKVTEKGKYVELRCDPISGHTALYWYRQSLGQGPEFLIYFQGTGAADDSGLPNDRFFAVRPEGSVSTLKIQRTERGDSAVYLCASSLQGGTEAFFGQGTRLTVV.

The chain links TRBV29-1 to TRBJ1-4, with 9 bases fitting TRBD1. This CDR3 contains 16 residues. Per the germline V gene, CDR1 is SQVTM and CDR2 is ANQGSEA. The trim removed 4 bases at V and 8 bases at J, leaving 14 bases unmatched. The CDR3 DNA reads TGCAGCGTTGGGGGTTATCCGGGACAGGGTGGAGAAAAACTGTTTTTT. Its translation: CSVGGYPGQGGEKLFF.

This sequence joins TRBV3-1 (or the pseudogene TRBV3-2) and TRBJ2-5; 7 nucleotides agree with TRBD2. The CDR3 totals 16 residues. V shed 0 bases, J shed 7 bases, and the junction held 11 bases outside the gene matches. Germline V gene lookup returns CDR1 LGHDT and CDR2 YNNKEL (reference sequence). CDR3 loop: CASSQELKGLLGTQYF. Written as DNA, the CDR3 is TGTGCCAGCAGCCAAGAGTTGAAGGGACTATTAGGGACCCAGTACTTC.

The genes are TRBV27 and TRBJ1-2; TRBD1 aligns across 8 bases. Germline V lookup: CDR1 MNHEY, CDR2 SMNVEV (reference sequence). The CDR3 has 12 residues. With 6 bases clipped from V and 8 bases from J, the junction kept 5 bases outside the gene matches. CDR3 loop: CASSSTGGGYTF. The CDR3 nucleotides read TGTGCCAGCAGCTCAACAGGGGGAGGCTACACCTTC.

This chain connects TRBV5-1 to TRBJ1-2; 7 bases align to TRBD1. The CDR3 extends over 14 amino acids. V shed 4 bases, J shed 8 bases, and the junction held 11 bases outside the gene matches. CDR1 and CDR2 from the germline V gene are SGHRS and YFSETQ. CDR3 in DNA: TGCGCCAGCAGCGTGAAAGGGGGCGCGGAGGGCTACACCTTC. It specifies CASSVKGGAEGYTF. Full variable domain (rest looked up from reference TRBV5-1 and TRBJ1-2): KAGVTQTPRYLIKTRGQQVTLSCSPISGHRSVSWYQQTPGQGLQFLFEYFSETQRNKGNFPGRFSGRQFSNSRSEMNVSTLELGDSALYLCASSVKGGAEGYTFGSGTRLTVV.

The chain uses TRBV6-6 and TRBJ2-1; D ambiguous. The V end lost 0 bases, the J end lost 7 bases, and 4 bases lay between the germline ends. This CDR3 spans 12 amino acids. Germline V lookup: CDR1 MNHNY, CDR2 SVGAGI (reference sequence). DNA of the CDR3: TGTGCCAGCAGTTACTCGAGTAATGAGCAGTTCTTC. Its translation: CASSYSSNEQFF.

This chain uses TRBV19 with TRBJ1-2, with a possible D match to TRBD1 (6 bases). V shed 6 bases and J shed 2 bases, with 22 bases lying between them. The V gene's germline CDR1 is LNHDA and CDR2 SQIVND (reference sequence). The CDR3 extends over 17 amino acids. The CDR3: CASSARGSGMSNYGYTF. The CDR3, as DNA: TGTGCCAGTAGCGCCAGGGGATCAGGAATGAGCAACTATGGCTACACCTTC.

The chain is built from TRBV7-9 and TRBJ1-1; D remains unclear. V gave up 5 bases and J gave up 3 bases, with 7 bases separating them. The germline CDR1 and CDR2 sequences are SEHNR and FQNEAQ (reference sequence). This CDR3 has 12 amino acids. The CDR3 is CASSLRDTEAFF. In nucleotides, the CDR3 is TGTGCCAGCAGCCTCCGGGACACTGAAGCTTTCTTT.

CDR3 sequence reads: CASSSQGAGNQPQHF. CDR3 nucleotide sequence: TGTGCCAGCAGTTCCCAGGGGGCAGGCAATCAGCCCCAGCATTTT. The V call is TRBV6-5, the J call TRBJ1-5, with 8 bases matching TRBD1. The ends lost 4 bases at V and 2 bases at J; junction bases unmatched: 4. The CDR3 has 15 amino acids. Germline assignment: CDR1 MNHEY and CDR2 SVGAGI.

The chain combines TRBV7-6 with TRBJ1-4; 8 bases are shared with TRBD1. CDR1 and CDR2 (germline): SGHVS, FNYEAQ. V dropped 5 bases and J dropped 8; count of bases not matched to a gene: 7. The CDR3 is 14 amino acids. CDR3 coding DNA: TGTGCCAGCAGCCTCCGGACAGGGAGGGAAAAACTGTTTTTT. Amino acid sequence: CASSLRTGREKLFF.

The chain couples TRBV19 to TRBJ1-1; D remains unclear. V lost 5 bases and J 3 bases, leaving 16 bases between the germline ends. CDR1 is LNHDA, CDR2 SQIVND, per germline (reference sequence). This CDR3 spans 15 amino acids. The CDR3: CASSVGGVPDTEAFF. CDR3 DNA sequence: TGTGCCAGTAGTGTCGGTGGAGTACCCGACACTGAAGCTTTCTTT.

This CDR3 is CASKTQGVSEQETQYF. The DNA of the CDR3 is TGCGCCAGCAAGACACAGGGGGTCTCAGAGCAAGAGACCCAGTACTTC. The chain is built from TRBV10-2 and TRBJ2-5, with 8 bases lining up with TRBD1. The germline CDR1 and CDR2 sequences are WSHSY and SAAADI. This CDR3 has 16 amino acids. The ends lost 7 bases at V and 2 bases at J; junction bases unmatched: 12.

The chain carries TRBV5-6 and TRBJ2-1, with a tentative D call TRBD2 (6 bases). CDR3 length equals 13 residues. Germline CDR1 and CDR2: SGHDT and YYEEEE. V dropped 1 base and J dropped 10 bases, with 12 bases sitting between them. CDR3: CASSLWSAGEQFF. CDR3 coding DNA: TGTGCCAGCAGCTTGTGGAGTGCGGGGGAGCAGTTCTTC.

The rearrangement links TRBV12-3 or TRBV12-4 to TRBJ2-7; D gene ambiguous. CDR3 length equals 11 residues. V lost 5 bases and J 3 bases, leaving 5 bases between the germline ends. CDR3 in DNA: TGTGCCAGCAGTATATACTACGAGCAGTACTTC. It is translated as CASSIYYEQYF.

This chain links TRBV19 with TRBJ2-7, with D possibly TRBD1 on 5 matching bases. Germline CDR1 LNHDA, CDR2 SQIVND (reference sequence). The CDR3 totals 14 residues. V shed 1 base and J shed 3 bases, with 10 bases lying between them. The DNA for the CDR3 is TGTGCCAGTAGTATAGGGGGCAGGTTCTACGAGCAGTACTTC. It is translated as CASSIGGRFYEQYF.

This chain links TRBV27 with TRBJ2-2; D remains ambiguous. The CDR3 runs to 12 residues. Germline V gene sequence: CDR1 MNHEY, CDR2 SMNVEV (reference sequence). Trimming left V 4 bases short and J 7 bases short, with 7 bases between. The CDR3 nucleotides read TGTGCCAGCAGTTCTAGTATCGGGGAGCTGTTTTTT. Translating gives CASSSSIGELFF.

The genes are TRBV7-2 and TRBJ2-3; no definite D call. This CDR3 comprises 13 residues. Germline-derived CDR1 and CDR2 are SGHTA and FQGNSA. Trimming stripped 5 bases from V and 1 base from J, with 7 bases between. The CDR3, as DNA: TGTGCCAGCAGCGGAGATGGCACAGATACGCAGTATTTT. Translating it yields CASSGDGTDTQYF.

The chain combines TRBV18 with TRBJ2-5; 7 bases are shared with TRBD2. Germline CDR1 and CDR2: KGHSH and LQKENI. The CDR3 runs 13 residues. The V segment lost 3 bases and the J segment 5 bases; nucleotides outside the gene matches: 3. The CDR3 region has the DNA TGTGCCAGCTCACCGTTCGGGGGGGAGACCCAGTACTTC. This gives the protein CASSPFGGETQYF.

The chain uses TRBV10-2 and TRBJ2-7; no clear D gene. Germline-derived CDR1 and CDR2 are WSHSY and SAAADI. The CDR3 sequence is 13 residues long. Trimming left V 5 bases short and J 1 base short, with 9 bases between. Here the CDR3 DNA reads TGCGCCAGCAGTCCGACTTCATCCTACGAGCAGTACTTC. It codes for CASSPTSSYEQYF.

V usage is TRBV3-1 (or the pseudogene TRBV3-2) and J usage is TRBJ2-3; 7 positions match TRBD2. Germline CDR1 reads LGHDT; CDR2 reads YNNKEL (reference sequence). V lost 3 bases and J lost 2; bases outside the gene matches: 5. This CDR3 has 15 amino acids. The CDR3 reads CASSHGSGYTDTQYF. As DNA, the CDR3 is TGTGCCAGCAGCCATGGTAGCGGGTACACAGATACGCAGTATTTT.

The chain uses TRBV27 and TRBJ1-2; D not resolved. Germline V lookup: CDR1 MNHEY, CDR2 SMNVEV (reference sequence). The CDR3 extends over 15 amino acids. Trimming removed 2 bases at V and 8 bases at J, with 18 bases between. The CDR3: CASSLRPGTPGGYTF. In DNA form, the CDR3 reads TGTGCCAGCAGTTTAAGGCCGGGAACCCCAGGCGGCTACACCTTC.

The chain recombines TRBV6-2 or TRBV6-3 with TRBJ1-2; D remains ambiguous. The CDR3 loop spans 11 amino acids. The V gene's germline CDR1 is MNHEY and CDR2 SVGEGT. V was clipped by 6 bases and J by 4 bases, with 6 bases between them. The CDR3 DNA reads as TGTGCCAGCAGCTATAGCTATGGCTACACCTTC. It encodes CASSYSYGYTF.

This chain links TRBV29-1 with TRBJ2-5; TRBD1 agrees at 7 bases. V lost 3 bases, J lost 3 bases, and 4 bases stayed unmatched. Germline V gives CDR1 SQVTM, CDR2 ANQGSEA. The length of the CDR3 is 13 residues. The CDR3 loop is CSVEGDSKETQYF. Written as DNA, the CDR3 is TGCAGCGTTGAGGGGGACAGCAAAGAGACCCAGTACTTC.

The V call is TRBV10-3, the J call TRBJ2-2; 8 nucleotides match TRBD1. The CDR3 spans 16 residues. Trimming removed 6 bases from V and 4 bases from J; junction bases left unmatched: 10. CDR1 and CDR2 (germline): ENHRY, SYGVKD. CDR3 loop: CAIRTQDRGGTGELFF. For the CDR3, the DNA is TGTGCCATCAGGACTCAAGACAGGGGAGGCACCGGGGAGCTGTTTTTT.

V gene TRBV6-5 combines with J gene TRBJ2-2; no clear D. The CDR3 is made up of 13 amino acids. Looked up from germline, CDR1 is MNHEY and CDR2 is SVGAGI. V lost 8 bases to trimming and J lost 4 bases, with 11 bases between them. The CDR3 DNA is TGTGCCAGCGCGGTGGGTCGCACCGGGGAGCTGTTTTTT. Translating it yields CASAVGRTGELFF.

This sequence joins TRBV9 and TRBJ2-2; 8 bases are a match to TRBD2. Germline values: CDR1 SGDLS, CDR2 YYNGEE. Trimming cost V 0 bases and J 6 bases; bases outside gene matches: 7. There are 16 residues in the CDR3. The CDR3 DNA sequence: TGTGCCAGCAGCGTAGCTGTCGGGGGGGGACCCGGGGAGCTGTTTTTT. Protein: CASSVAVGGGPGELFF.